What follows are 3 T cell receptor beta chains derived from one specimen sequenced in a study of shared T cell receptors in the human thymus. Profiled with immunoSEQ multiplex PCR; TCRdb holds only in-frame clones, not every one. The sample consists of about 730,000 clones, approximately 85% of them appearing once. This sample also appeared in a second study, on human thymus T cells.

The sample comprised thymocytes. These receptors were obtained from a girl younger than two with a congenital heart defect.

The chain joins TRBV10-3 to TRBJ2-7; D may be TRBD1 (5 bases). The CDR3 totals 15 residues. From germline, CDR1 is ENHRY and CDR2 SYGVKD. V was pared by 10 bases and J by 5 bases, with 24 bases between. CDR3 protein: CATLTKTGMNHEQYF. The CDR3 DNA reads TGTGCCACCCTCACCAAAACAGGAATGAACCACGAGCAGTACTTC.

CDR3 bases: TGTGCCAGTAGTATAGCGGGCCGGACAGGGCTGGCCAAAAACATTCAGTACTTC. Amino acid sequence: CASSIAGRTGLAKNIQYF. This rearrangement joins TRBV19 to TRBJ2-4, with 8 bases matching TRBD1. The germline V gene has CDR1 LNHDA and CDR2 SQIVND (reference sequence). This CDR3 is built from 18 residues. V was clipped by 1 base and J by 1 base; unmatched bases: 9.

The sample holds one count of this clone. V gene TRBV7-2 combines with J gene TRBJ2-7; maybe TRBD2 (5 bases). CDR1 SGHTA and CDR2 FQGNSA come from the germline V gene. V lost 0 bases and J 3 bases, leaving 15 bases between the germline ends. This CDR3 has 16 amino acids. The CDR3 DNA reads as TGTGCCAGCAGCTTAGCGTTCCGCCGGGGAATCTACGAGCAGTACTTC. As protein: CASSLAFRRGIYEQYF.